Detailed here is one TCR beta chain. This CDR3 comprises 16 residues. The V end was cut by 6 bases, the J end by 1 base, with 15 bases between. Germline CDR1 and CDR2: MNHEY and SMNVEV (reference sequence). Recruited during active infection, patients (from Seattle) were subsequently followed longitudinally. Per the authors' pipeline: Reference gene primer amplification gave estimated nucleated cell counts. Profiling relied on immunoSEQ multiplex PCR, and the TCRdb table lists in-frame clones only, not all of them. That table supplies the V and J calls and clone size; D and trimming were determined from the DNA. The sample consists of roughly 500,000 clones, approximately 92% of them appearing once. This specimen comes from a study of blood T cell repertoires in COVID-19. At the level of the study: Both acute and convalescent COVID-19 samples were obtained from the United States, Italy and Spain. From T cells, B-cell-depleted T cells, or PBMCs came the material, which was cDNA or gDNA.

The sequencing sample was made of peripheral blood. The TCR was taken from a man between 18 and 35 years old with COVID-19, enrolled during active disease. The chain is built from TRBV27 and TRBJ2-2, with D possibly TRBD1 on 6 matching bases. CDR3 nucleotide sequence: TGTGCCAGCAGGCTATACGGGACACTGAACACCGGGGAGCTGTTTTTT. It translates to CASRLYGTLNTGELFF.